This TCR beta chain was recorded in a study of T-cell reconstitution after alpha-beta-depleted transplantation in children. Using unique molecular identifiers, the investigators prepared the TCRbeta library. TCRdb analysed the PCR reads with MiXCR anew, one entry per CDR3 protein. The data show fewer than 750,000 distinct CDR3 sequences, 27% seen once. Germline V gene lookup returns CDR1 SQVTM and CDR2 ANQGSEA. The CDR3 spans 16 residues. Comment on this clonotype: Mismatch with germline at one junction end may stem from a read error.

The chain recombines TRBV29-1 with TRBJ1-4, with 8 positions matching TRBD1. The sequencing used PBMCs, collected before TCRalphabeta/CD19-depleted stem cell transplant. The sequence came from a boy in the first two years of life with Wiskott-Aldrich syndrome, due to receive a stem cell transplant. The CDR3: CSVEDPGGLANEKLFF. For the CDR3, the DNA is TGCAGCGTGGAAGATCCAGGGGGCTTGGCTAATGAAAAACTGTTTTTT.